This T cell receptor (beta chain) is drawn from a study of blood T cell repertoires in COVID-19. Study summary: Samples of COVID-19 (acute and convalescent) were obtained from the United States, Italy and Spain. PBMCs, B-cell-depleted T cells, or T cells provided the cDNA or gDNA that made up the material.

The length of the CDR3 is 11 residues. The germline CDR1 and CDR2 sequences are SGHTA and FQGNSA. The V end lost 8 bases, the J end lost 7 bases, and 9 bases lay between the germline ends. In the original workflow: It was from reference gene primer amplification that nucleated cell counts were estimated. TCRdb keeps only in-frame clones here, not all; method: immunoSEQ multiplex PCR. V, J and clone size were drawn from that table, and D and trimming were deduced from the DNA. The sample lists about 94,000 clones; roughly 80% were seen once. Sequencing was carried out using peripheral blood. This chain uses TRBV7-2 with TRBJ2-1; maybe TRBD2 (6 bases). This clonotype was obtained from a human donor in a cohort sampled during active COVID-19. This chain's CDR3 is CASGGINEQFF. For the CDR3, the DNA is TGTGCCAGCGGAGGGATTAATGAGCAGTTCTTC.